The rows below give T cell receptor beta chains drawn from one sample of a study of OX40 agonist ivuxolimab in advanced cancers. Assay: immunoSEQ multiplex PCR; the TCRdb copy retains only in-frame clones and omits some. The sample has around 65,000 clones; 75% to 90% are singletons. Sample: CD4+ or CD8+ T cells sorted from blood, taken in a trial of the OX40 agonist ivuxolimab. The receptors originated from an adult with an advanced solid tumor such as melanoma, head and neck, liver or kidney cancer. CDR3s include the opening cysteine and the closing phenylalanine or tryptophan. D genes are given only for firm matches. The size of a clone is reported for some rows only, either as once, few or many, or as a class for expanded clones.

CDR3	DNA	D	V	J	size
CASSFVGNDYGYTF	TGTGCCAGCAGCTTTGTAGGGAACGACTATGGCTACACCTTC	-	TRBV11-2	TRBJ1-2	-
CASSQDRTESYNEQFF	TGCGCCAGCAGCCAAGATAGAACGGAGTCCTACAATGAGCAGTTCTTC	-	TRBV4-3	TRBJ2-1	-
CASSSGTGMNEQYF	TGTGCCAGCAGTTCGGGGACAGGGATGAACGAGCAGTACTTC	TRBD1	TRBV28	TRBJ2-7	-
CASSLFSTSGIPPEYNEQFF	TGTGCTAGCAGCTTATTTTCGACTAGCGGGATCCCTCCAGAATACAATGAGCAGTTCTTC	TRBD2	TRBV7-7	TRBJ2-1	-
CASSKDSPNQPQHF	TGTGCCAGCAGCAAAGACTCGCCGAATCAGCCCCAGCATTTT	-	TRBV28	TRBJ1-5	-
CASSYSASGRYEQYF	TGTGCCAGCAGTTACTCGGCTAGCGGGAGATACGAGCAGTACTTC	TRBD2	TRBV6-5	TRBJ2-7	-
CASSLSVNTEAFF	TGTGCCAGCAGTTTGTCAGTGAACACTGAAGCTTTCTTT	-	TRBV27	TRBJ1-1	-
CASSTGTGELAGFNEQFF	TGTGCCAGCAGTACCGGGACAGGGGAGCTAGCGGGTTTCAATGAGCAGTTCTTC	TRBD1	TRBV27	TRBJ2-1	-
CASSLTHETQYF	TGTGCCAGCAGTTTGACACATGAGACCCAGTACTTC	-	TRBV6-6	TRBJ2-5	-
CASSFSLSQGTEKLFF	TGTGCCAGCAGCTTTAGTCTCTCCCAGGGGACCGAAAAACTGTTTTTT	-	TRBV5-6	TRBJ1-4	-
CASSLDLGGYGYTF	TGTGCCAGCAGCTTGGACCTCGGGGGATATGGCTACACCTTC	-	TRBV5-6	TRBJ1-2	medium-sized
CASSPNPGGSGRQYF	TGCGCCAGCAGCCCCAACCCTGGTGGTAGCGGAAGGCAGTACTTC	-	TRBV4-3	TRBJ2-7	-
CASSLMGDYNEQFF	TGTGCCAGCAGCTTAATGGGGGATTACAATGAGCAGTTCTTC	-	TRBV7-2	TRBJ2-1	-
CASSLSWGDYTGELFF	TGTGCCAGCAGTTTATCGTGGGGGGACTACACCGGGGAGCTGTTTTTT	-	TRBV27	TRBJ2-2	-
CASSLSSGDTQYF	TGTGCCAGCAGTTTATCCTCGGGGGATACGCAGTATTTT	-	TRBV28	TRBJ2-3	-
CASSLVERTYEQYF	TGTGCCAGCAGCTTAGTGGAGCGTACCTACGAGCAGTACTTC	-	TRBV7-9	TRBJ2-7	-
CATSRDRGNQPQHF	TGTGCCACCAGCCGGGACAGGGGCAATCAGCCCCAGCATTTT	TRBD1	TRBV15	TRBJ1-5	once
CASSPNTGELFF	TGTGCCAGCAGCCCGAACACCGGGGAGCTGTTTTTT	-	TRBV9	TRBJ2-2	-
CASSLLAGTGKETQYF	TGTGCCAGCAGCTTACTTGCCGGGACAGGGAAAGAGACCCAGTACTTC	TRBD1	TRBV7-6	TRBJ2-5	-
CSALTGEVDTEAFF	TGCAGCGCCTTGACAGGGGAGGTGGACACTGAAGCTTTCTTT	TRBD1	TRBV29-1	TRBJ1-1	-
CASSLSSGNYNEQFF	TGTGCCAGCAGCTTGTCTAGCGGAAACTACAATGAGCAGTTCTTC	TRBD2	TRBV5-6	TRBJ2-1	-
CASSLTAYNEQFF	TGCGCCAGCAGCTTAACCGCGTACAATGAGCAGTTCTTC	-	TRBV5-1	TRBJ2-1	-
CASSYSWEGLYNEQFF	TGTGCCAGCAGTTACTCGTGGGAGGGCCTCTACAATGAGCAGTTCTTC	TRBD2	TRBV6-5	TRBJ2-1	-
CASSLSRTGGYGYTF	TGTGCCAGCAGTTTATCACGGACAGGGGGGTATGGCTACACCTTC	TRBD1	TRBV28	TRBJ1-2	-
CASSQIGQPRNTGELFF	TGTGCCAGCTCACAAATAGGGCAGCCTCGGAACACCGGGGAGCTGTTTTTT	-	TRBV18	TRBJ2-2	-
CASSAPGQGAPGELFF	TGTGCCAGCAGTGCACCGGGACAGGGGGCCCCCGGGGAGCTGTTTTTT	TRBD1	TRBV6-1	TRBJ2-2	-
CASSEEWGLAGAGANVLTF	TGTGCCAGCAGTGAAGAGTGGGGACTAGCGGGAGCTGGGGCCAACGTCCTGACTTTC	TRBD2	TRBV6-1	TRBJ2-6	-
CASSASWDFGAEAFF	TGTGCCAGCAGTGCCTCATGGGACTTTGGAGCTGAAGCTTTCTTT	-	TRBV6-6	TRBJ1-1	-
CASSVVGTGPDTGELFF	TGTGCCAGCAGCGTAGTGGGGACCGGACCAGACACCGGGGAGCTGTTTTTT	-	TRBV9	TRBJ2-2	-
CASSADRVLSGNTIYF	TGTGCCAGCAGTGCGGACAGGGTACTCTCTGGAAACACCATATATTTT	TRBD1	TRBV2	TRBJ1-3	-
CATSRVKTSRPDTQYF	TGTGCCACCAGCAGAGTGAAGACTAGTCGCCCAGATACGCAGTATTTT	-	TRBV15	TRBJ2-3	-
CASSLAGDSYEQYF	TGTGCCAGCAGTTTAGCGGGAGACTCCTACGAGCAGTACTTC	TRBD2	TRBV27	TRBJ2-7	-
CASSQAPRTTNQPQHF	TGCGCCAGCAGCCAAGCCCCAAGGACAACGAATCAGCCCCAGCATTTT	-	TRBV4-1	TRBJ1-5	once
CASSAGTSGRLYEQYF	TGCGCCAGCAGCGCCGGGACTAGCGGGAGACTCTACGAGCAGTACTTC	TRBD2	TRBV4-3	TRBJ2-7	-
CASRPRQGQGNTEAFF	TGCGCCAGCAGACCACGACAGGGGCAGGGGAACACTGAAGCTTTCTTT	TRBD1	TRBV5-1	TRBJ1-1	once
CASSYGTAFPNVLTF	TGTGCCAGCAGTTATGGGACGGCTTTCCCCAACGTCCTGACTTTC	-	TRBV6-5	TRBJ2-6	-
CASSESRNGGETQYF	TGCGCCAGCAGTGAGTCGCGGAATGGGGGAGAGACCCAGTACTTC	-	TRBV10-1	TRBJ2-5	-
CASSAASYTEAFF	TGTGCCAGCAGCGCCGCCTCCTACACTGAAGCTTTCTTT	-	TRBV7-8	TRBJ1-1	-
CASSTGTHFYEQYF	TGTGCCAGCAGTACCGGGACACACTTCTACGAGCAGTACTTC	-	TRBV28	TRBJ2-7	few
CASSGPNTIYF	TGTGCCAGCAGTGGCCCAAACACCATATATTTT	-	TRBV2	TRBJ1-3	-
CASSFGGTATNEQFF	TGTGCCAGCAGCTTCGGCGGGACAGCAACCAATGAGCAGTTCTTC	-	TRBV13	TRBJ2-1	-
CASSRVRGNENTEAFF	TGTGCCAGTAGCAGGGTCAGGGGAAATGAGAACACTGAAGCTTTCTTT	-	TRBV19	TRBJ1-1	-
CASSSIHGYTF	TGTGCCAGCAGCTCTATTCATGGCTACACCTTC	-	TRBV7-2	TRBJ1-2	-
CASSRQGSYGYTF	TGTGCCAGCAGCAGACAGGGATCCTATGGCTACACCTTC	TRBD1	TRBV7-9	TRBJ1-2	-
CASSSDRVNEKLFF	TGTGCCAGCAGCTCAGACAGGGTTAATGAAAAACTGTTTTTT	TRBD1	TRBV28	TRBJ1-4	-
CASSPPSASSTDTQYF	TGTGCCAGCAGCCCGCCCAGCGCGTCTAGCACAGATACGCAGTATTTT	-	TRBV7-3	TRBJ2-3	once
CASSSGLAGAGEQYF	TGTGCCAGCAGTTCGGGACTAGCGGGAGCTGGGGAGCAGTACTTC	TRBD2	TRBV27	TRBJ2-7	-
CASSQDEITSGLSGANVLTF	TGCGCCAGCAGCCAGGACGAAATAACTAGCGGCCTCTCTGGGGCCAACGTCCTGACTTTC	TRBD2	TRBV4-3	TRBJ2-6	once
CASSLVASGGSEQYF	TGTGCCAGCAGCTTAGTCGCCTCCGGGGGGTCCGAGCAGTACTTC	TRBD2	TRBV11-2	TRBJ2-7	-
CASSYSMEVQGAFF	TGTGCCAGCAGTTACTCGATGGAGGTCCAGGGAGCTTTCTTT	-	TRBV6-5	TRBJ1-1	-
CASSQVKAGAGNEQYF	TGCGCCAGCAGCCAGGTAAAAGCGGGAGCAGGGAACGAGCAGTACTTC	TRBD2	TRBV4-1	TRBJ2-7	-
CASSQSTGELFF	TGTGCCAGCAGCCAGAGTACCGGGGAGCTGTTTTTT	-	TRBV7-9	TRBJ2-2	once
CASSPDRANEQFF	TGTGCCAGCAGCCCGGACAGGGCCAATGAGCAGTTCTTC	TRBD1	TRBV6-5	TRBJ2-1	-
CASSFDETYEQYF	TGCGCCAGCAGCTTTGACGAAACCTACGAGCAGTACTTC	-	TRBV5-1	TRBJ2-7	-